The sequence of this TCR beta chain was determined in a study of OX40 agonist ivuxolimab in advanced cancers. Study as a whole: As their treatment, patients were administered ivuxolimab, an agonistic anti-OX40 (CD134) antibody.

The CDR3 is 12 residues long. CDR1 and CDR2 (germline): SNHLY, FYNNEI. V dropped 5 bases and J dropped 7; count of bases not matched to a gene: 3. Overall study findings and caveats: The authors also found low normalized T-cell clonal expansion in some nonresponders.

Clones were sequenced by immunoSEQ multiplex PCR, and TCRdb holds only the in-frame ones, with some missing. The sample yields roughly 82,000 clones, around four fifths seen once. As regards this clone: What it binds is unknown.

The J gene is TRBJ1-1, the V gene TRBV2; 8 bases align to TRBD1. The TCR was taken from an adult with an advanced solid tumor such as melanoma, head and neck, liver or kidney cancer. This material consisted of CD4+ or CD8+ T cells sorted from blood, taken in a trial of the OX40 agonist ivuxolimab. CDR3 amino acids: CASSHGQGEAFF. The CDR3 bases are TGTGCCAGCAGTCACGGACAGGGTGAAGCTTTCTTT.